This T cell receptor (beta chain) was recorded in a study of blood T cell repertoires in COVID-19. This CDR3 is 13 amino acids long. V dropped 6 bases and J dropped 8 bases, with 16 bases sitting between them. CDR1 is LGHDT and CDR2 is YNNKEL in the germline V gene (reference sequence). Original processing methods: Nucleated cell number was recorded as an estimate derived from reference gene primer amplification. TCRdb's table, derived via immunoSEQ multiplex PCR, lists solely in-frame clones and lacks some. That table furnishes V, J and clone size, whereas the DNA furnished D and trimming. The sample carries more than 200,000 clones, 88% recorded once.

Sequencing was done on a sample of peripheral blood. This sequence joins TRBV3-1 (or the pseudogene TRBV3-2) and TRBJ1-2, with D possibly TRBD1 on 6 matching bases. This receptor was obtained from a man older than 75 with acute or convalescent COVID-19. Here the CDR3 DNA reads TGTGCCAGCAGGTTTCGCGGGGGGCCCGGCTACACCTTC. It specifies CASRFRGGPGYTF.